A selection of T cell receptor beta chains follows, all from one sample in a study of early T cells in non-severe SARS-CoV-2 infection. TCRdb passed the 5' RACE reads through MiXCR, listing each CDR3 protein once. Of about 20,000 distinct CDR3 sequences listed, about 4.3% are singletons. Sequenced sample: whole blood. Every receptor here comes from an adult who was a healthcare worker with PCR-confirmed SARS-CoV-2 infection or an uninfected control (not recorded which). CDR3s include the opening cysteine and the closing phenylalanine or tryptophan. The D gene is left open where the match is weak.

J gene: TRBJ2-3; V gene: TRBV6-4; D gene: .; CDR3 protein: CASSDSKGGDTQYF
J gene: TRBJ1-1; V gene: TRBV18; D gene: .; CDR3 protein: CASSLTGDTEAFF
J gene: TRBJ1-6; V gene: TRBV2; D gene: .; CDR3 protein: CASSERERSPLHF
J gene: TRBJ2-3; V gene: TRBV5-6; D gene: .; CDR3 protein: CASSLGTLTDTQYF
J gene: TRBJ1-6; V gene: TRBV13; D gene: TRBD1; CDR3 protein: CASSGTGLNSPLHF
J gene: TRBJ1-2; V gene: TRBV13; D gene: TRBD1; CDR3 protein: CASSLEGTGGGYTF
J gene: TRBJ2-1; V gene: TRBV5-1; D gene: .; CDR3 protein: CASSWTTLGVAYNEQFF
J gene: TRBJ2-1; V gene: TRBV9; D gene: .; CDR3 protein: CASSVWGNAQFF
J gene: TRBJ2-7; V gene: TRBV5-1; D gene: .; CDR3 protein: CASSPTGTPGVEQYF
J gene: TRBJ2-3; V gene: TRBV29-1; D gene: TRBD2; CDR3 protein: CSVKTSGRTDTQYF